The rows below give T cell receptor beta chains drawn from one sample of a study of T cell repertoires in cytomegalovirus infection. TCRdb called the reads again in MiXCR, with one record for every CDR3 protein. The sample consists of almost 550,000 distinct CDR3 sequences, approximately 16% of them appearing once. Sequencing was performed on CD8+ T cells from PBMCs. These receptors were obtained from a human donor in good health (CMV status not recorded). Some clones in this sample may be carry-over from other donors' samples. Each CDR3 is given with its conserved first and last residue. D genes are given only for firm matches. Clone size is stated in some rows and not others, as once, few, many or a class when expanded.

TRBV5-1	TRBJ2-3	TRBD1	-	CASSWTGDGGDTQYF	TGCGCCAGCAGCTGGACAGGGGATGGCGGAGATACGCAGTATTTT
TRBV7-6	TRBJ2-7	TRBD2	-	CTRSLAKGTSGRGEQYF	TGTACCAGAAGCTTAGCTAAGGGGACTAGTGGGAGAGGTGAGCAGTACTTC
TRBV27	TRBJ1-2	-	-	CASSFYGNYGYTF	TGTGCCAGCAGTTTTTACGGGAACTATGGCTACACCTTC
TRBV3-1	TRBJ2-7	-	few	CASSHQGRLYEQYF	TGTGCCAGCAGCCACCAGGGACGGCTCTACGAGCAGTACTTC
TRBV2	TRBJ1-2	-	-	CASSDYEGLTPYGYTF	TGTGCCAGCAGTGATTATGAGGGGCTTACGCCGTATGGCTACACCTTC
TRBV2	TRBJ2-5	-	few	CASIEVWTQETQYF	TGTGCCAGCATTGAAGTCTGGACCCAAGAGACCCAGTACTTC
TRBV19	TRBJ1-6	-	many	CARSMGTDSSYNSPLHF	TGTGCCAGAAGCATGGGGACGGATAGCTCCTATAATTCACCCCTCCACTTT
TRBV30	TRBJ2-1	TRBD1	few	CAWSVGTGGFEQFF	TGTGCCTGGAGTGTGGGGACAGGGGGCTTTGAGCAGTTCTTC
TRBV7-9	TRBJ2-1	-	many	CASSFTSANEQFF	TGTGCCAGCAGCTTCACCTCCGCCAATGAGCAGTTCTTC
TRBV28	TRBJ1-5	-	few	CASSNTGKGQPQHF	TGTGCCAGCAGTAATACAGGGAAGGGACAGCCCCAGCATTTT
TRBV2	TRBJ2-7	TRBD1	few	CASLLSPGQGAYEQYF	TGTGCCAGCCTACTCTCGCCGGGACAGGGGGCATACGAGCAGTACTTC
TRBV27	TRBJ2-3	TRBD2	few	CASKAGGYTDTQYF	TGTGCCAGCAAAGCGGGAGGGTACACAGATACGCAGTATTTT
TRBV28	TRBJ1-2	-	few	CASSLRGTKSGGYTF	TGTGCCAGCAGTTTAAGGGGGACCAAGTCTGGAGGCTACACCTTC
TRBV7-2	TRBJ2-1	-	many	CASSLEVSVEQFF	TGTGCCAGCAGCTTAGAGGTCTCCGTAGAGCAGTTCTTC
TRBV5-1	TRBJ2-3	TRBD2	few	CASSLERGGTDTQYF	TGCGCCAGCAGCTTGGAGCGGGGGGGCACAGATACGCAGTATTTT
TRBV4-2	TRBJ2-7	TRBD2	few	CASSQDWLAGLYEQYF	TGTGCCAGCAGCCAAGATTGGCTAGCGGGACTCTACGAGCAGTACTTC
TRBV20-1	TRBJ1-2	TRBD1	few	CSARAPEGGTGDGYTF	TGCAGTGCTAGAGCCCCGGAGGGAGGGACAGGCGACGGCTACACCTTC
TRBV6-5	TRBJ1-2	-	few	CASSYGGVSYGYTF	TGTGCCAGCAGTTACGGGGGCGTCAGCTATGGCTACACCTTC
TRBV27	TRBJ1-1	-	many	CASTPSSGETNTEAFF	TGTGCCAGCACCCCTTCCTCCGGGGAGACTAACACTGAAGCTTTCTTT
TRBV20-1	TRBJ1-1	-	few	CSAPGVTNTEAFF	TGCAGTGCTCCAGGGGTTACAAACACTGAAGCTTTCTTT
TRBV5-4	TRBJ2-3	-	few	CASSLERGRADTQYF	TGTGCCAGCAGCTTGGAACGGGGTAGGGCAGATACGCAGTATTTT
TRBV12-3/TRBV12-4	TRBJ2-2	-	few	CASSFPGGQSQYNTGELFF	TGTGCCAGCAGTTTCCCAGGTGGACAGTCCCAATACAACACCGGGGAGCTGTTTTTT
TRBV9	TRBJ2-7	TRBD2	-	CASSWGGSYEQYF	TGTGCCAGCAGCTGGGGGGGATCCTACGAGCAGTACTTC
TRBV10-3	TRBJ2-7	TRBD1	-	CAIGTAYEQYF	TGTGCCATAGGGACAGCGTACGAGCAGTACTTC
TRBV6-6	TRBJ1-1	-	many	CASSRSEGPNTEAFF	TGTGCCAGCAGTCGCTCCGAGGGCCCAAACACTGAAGCTTTCTTT
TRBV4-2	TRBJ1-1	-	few	CASSQGENTYMNTEAFF	TGTGCCAGCAGCCAAGGGGAGAACACCTACATGAACACTGAAGCTTTCTTT
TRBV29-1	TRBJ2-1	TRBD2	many	CSPGTSGTILPYNEQFF	TGCAGCCCTGGGACTAGCGGGACGATACTGCCCTACAATGAGCAGTTCTTC
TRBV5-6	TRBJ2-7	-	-	CASSITTESSYEQYF	TGTGCCAGCAGTATTACTACCGAGAGCTCCTACGAGCAGTACTTC
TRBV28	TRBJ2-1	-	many	CASMPEVGGVDEQFF	TGTGCCAGCATGCCCGAGGTGGGGGGTGTGGATGAGCAGTTCTTC
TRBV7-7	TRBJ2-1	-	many	CASSLEGRGPNEQFF	TGTGCCAGCAGCTTAGAAGGGCGGGGGCCCAATGAGCAGTTCTTC
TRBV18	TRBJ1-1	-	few	CASSLRRPPQGTEAFF	TGTGCCAGCTCACTACGGAGGCCCCCCCAAGGGACTGAAGCTTTCTTT
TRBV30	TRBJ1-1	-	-	CAWSWGTEAFF	TGTGCCTGGAGCTGGGGGACTGAAGCTTTCTTT
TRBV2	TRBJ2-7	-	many	CASSEKGSSYEQYF	TGTGCCAGCAGTGAGAAGGGGAGCTCCTACGAGCAGTACTTC
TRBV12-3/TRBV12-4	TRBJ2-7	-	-	CASSLIGGGWEQYF	TGTGCCAGCAGTTTAATAGGGGGGGGGTGGGAGCAGTACTTC
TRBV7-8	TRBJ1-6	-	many	CASSQGWAGSSYNSPLHF	TGTGCCAGCAGCCAAGGGTGGGCGGGGAGCTCCTATAATTCACCCCTCCACTTT
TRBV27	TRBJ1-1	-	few	CASSSDQGMGTEAFF	TGTGCCAGCAGTTCGGACCAGGGGATGGGCACTGAAGCTTTCTTT
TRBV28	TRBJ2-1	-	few	CASSPGWGKRFF	TGTGCCAGCAGTCCCGGATGGGGGAAGCGGTTCTTC
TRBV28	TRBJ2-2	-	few	CASRVSHTGELFF	TGTGCCAGCAGGGTGTCCCACACCGGGGAGCTGTTTTTT
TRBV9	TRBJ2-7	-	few	CASSPWDSVDEQYF	TGTGCCAGCAGCCCTTGGGACTCGGTGGACGAGCAGTACTTC
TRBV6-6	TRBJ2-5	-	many	CASNSQGFGETQYF	TGTGCCAGCAACTCACAGGGATTCGGAGAGACCCAGTACTTC
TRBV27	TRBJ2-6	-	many	CASSDYYSGANVLTF	TGTGCCAGCAGCGACTACTACTCTGGGGCCAACGTCCTGACTTTC
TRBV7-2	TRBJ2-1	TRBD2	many	CASRGGGSSSYNEQFF	TGTGCCAGCCGGGGGGGCGGGAGTTCGTCCTACAATGAGCAGTTCTTC
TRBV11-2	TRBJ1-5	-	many	CASSLVGREDQPQHF	TGTGCCAGCAGCTTAGTGGGCAGGGAGGATCAGCCCCAGCATTTT
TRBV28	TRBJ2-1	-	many	CASSPTRSSYNEQFF	TGTGCCAGCAGTCCGACAAGGAGCTCCTACAATGAGCAGTTCTTC
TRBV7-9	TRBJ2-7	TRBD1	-	CASSFGQAPGEQYF	TGTGCCAGCAGCTTCGGACAGGCCCCAGGCGAGCAGTACTTC
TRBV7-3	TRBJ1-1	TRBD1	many	CASSSTGDSAEAFF	TGTGCCAGCAGCTCCACAGGGGACTCGGCTGAAGCTTTCTTT
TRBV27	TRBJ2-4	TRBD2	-	CASRGTTKNIQYF	TGTGCCAGCCGAGGGACTACTAAAAACATTCAGTACTTC
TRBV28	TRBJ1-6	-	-	CASSLYADLGSPLHF	TGTGCCAGCAGTTTATACGCTGATTTGGGGTCACCCCTCCACTTT
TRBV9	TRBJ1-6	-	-	CASSVAGAPLHF	TGTGCCAGCAGCGTAGCCGGGGCACCCCTCCACTTT
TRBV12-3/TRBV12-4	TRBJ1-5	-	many	CASSLGPSNQPQHF	TGTGCCAGCAGCTTGGGTCCTAGCAATCAGCCCCAGCATTTT
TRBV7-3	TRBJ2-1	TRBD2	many	CASSLRAGVLGEQFF	TGTGCCAGCAGCTTACGGGCGGGAGTGCTCGGTGAGCAGTTCTTC
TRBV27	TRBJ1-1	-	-	CASYSGAGAFF	TGTGCCAGCTACTCAGGGGCGGGAGCTTTCTTT
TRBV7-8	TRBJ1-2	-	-	CASSLRSLYGYTF	TGTGCCAGCAGCTTAAGGTCCCTCTATGGCTACACCTTC